The clone carrying this T cell receptor (beta chain) occurred many times. The antigen remains unidentified. Synthesis of TCR beta cDNA was carried out from around 540 ng total RNA with a constant-region primer. Three nested multiplex PCR rounds, a slightly modified ARM-PCR method, built the TCR beta libraries. TRBV1-TRBV30 forward and Cbeta reverse primers drove the first two approximately 11-cycle rounds. TCRdb analysed the multiplex PCR reads with MiXCR anew, one entry per CDR3 protein. This table has 250,000 to 400,000 distinct CDR3 sequences, about 62% appearing once. V dropped 2 bases and J dropped 1 base, with 8 bases sitting between them. The CDR3 is made up of 14 amino acids. Germline DNA was also extracted, while the blood RNA originated from unsorted whole blood. Donors were untreated and chronically infected with HBV. Preoperatively, peripheral blood was drawn, four milliliters in total. The sample is drawn from a study of tumor-infiltrating lymphocytes in primary liver carcinoma. Study-level background: Patients, male and female, were 30 to 69 years old.

Regarding the study as a whole: A significantly higher top-250-clone fraction was recorded for tumors than for blood (p = 0.039).

The chain joins TRBV12-3 or TRBV12-4 to TRBJ2-5; no firm D call. Material: peripheral blood. The TCR was taken from a man between 40 and 49 years old with primary liver carcinoma and hepatitis B virus infection. In DNA form, the CDR3 reads TGTGCCAGCAGTTTAATGACTGTCCAAGAGACCCAGTACTTC. Translating gives CASSLMTVQETQYF.